The 4 T cell receptor beta chains below were found in one sample sequenced in a study of cytomegalovirus exposure and HLA in healthy donors. PCR employed 60 Vbeta and 13 Jbeta primers. The assay was immunoSEQ multiplex PCR, and TCRdb's table has in-frame clones only and misses some. The table lists roughly 80,000 clones, under 80% of them singletons. The sequenced sample consisted of PBMCs. Receptors were obtained from a woman aged 45-65 years in good health and CMV-seropositive.

The DNA for the CDR3 is TGTGCCAGCTCAGGGGCGCGGGAGCTGTTTTTT. Its translation is CASSGARELFF. The chain carries TRBV7-9 and TRBJ2-2; maybe TRBD1 (6 bases). CDR1 SEHNR and CDR2 FQNEAQ come from the germline V gene (reference sequence). V was trimmed by 8 bases and J by 9 bases, leaving 10 bases between them. The CDR3 runs 11 residues.

This chain joins TRBV7-3 and TRBJ1-1; tentatively, D is TRBD1 (5 bases). This CDR3 region has 14 residues. With 1 base removed from V and 10 bases from J, the gap between germline ends came to 16 bases. Germline CDR1 reads SGHTA; CDR2 reads FQGTGA. The CDR3 reads CASSLNPGSVGAFF. In DNA form, the CDR3 reads TGTGCCAGCAGCTTAAATCCAGGGTCGGTCGGAGCTTTCTTT.

V gene TRBV28 combines with J gene TRBJ1-2; the match to TRBD1 covers 9 bases. From germline, CDR1 is MDHEN and CDR2 SYDVKM. V was clipped by 5 bases and J by 2 bases; unmatched bases: 3. CDR3 length equals 14 residues. The CDR3, as DNA: TGTGCCAGCAGTACGGGACAGGGAAACTATGGCTACACCTTC. Its translation: CASSTGQGNYGYTF.

The CDR3, as DNA: TGTGCCAGCAGTTTTTTTTTACTAGGTTCCTACAATGAGCAGTTCTTC. It yields the protein CASSFFLLGSYNEQFF. V and J are TRBV27 and TRBJ2-1, with D tentatively TRBD2 (5 bases). From germline, CDR1 is MNHEY and CDR2 SMNVEV (reference sequence). The CDR3 is made up of 16 amino acids. The V end was cut by 3 bases, the J end by 1 base, with 13 bases between.